This T cell receptor (beta chain) was captured by sequencing in a study of T cell responses to AZD1222 COVID-19 vaccine. Study findings and constraints: Sampling captured repertoires only after the peak T cell response. Recipients of AZD1222 seropositive at baseline numbered only 5 or 6.

Method: immunoSEQ multiplex PCR; TCRdb's copy keeps in-frame clones and lacks some. There are some 130,000 clones in the sample; about nine tenths occur only once, and approximately 6.8% lies in the top ten. The sample holds a few counts of this clone. Its antigen is still unknown. Per the germline V gene, CDR1 is SNHLY and CDR2 is FYNNEI. The CDR3 sequence is 14 residues long. Trimming at V came to 7 bases and at J to 1 base, leaving 5 bases not matched to a gene. The chain joins TRBV2 to TRBJ2-5; TRBD2 matches 8 bases. The clonotype comes from an adult in good health. The material was peripheral blood, obtained on day 0 of AZD1222 vaccination. The CDR3 nucleotides are TGTGCCAGCAACGGACTAGCAGCCCAAGAGACCCAGTACTTC. It is translated as CASNGLAAQETQYF.